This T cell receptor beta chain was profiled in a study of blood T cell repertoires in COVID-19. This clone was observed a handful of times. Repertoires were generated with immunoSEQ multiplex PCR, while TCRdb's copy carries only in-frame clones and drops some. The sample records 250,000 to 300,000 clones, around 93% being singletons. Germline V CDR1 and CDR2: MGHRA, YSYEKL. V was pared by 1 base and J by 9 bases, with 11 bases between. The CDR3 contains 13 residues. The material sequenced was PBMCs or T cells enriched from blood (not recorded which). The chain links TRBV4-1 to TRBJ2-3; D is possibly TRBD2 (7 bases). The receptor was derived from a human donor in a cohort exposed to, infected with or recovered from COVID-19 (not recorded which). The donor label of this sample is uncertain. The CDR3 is CASSQVGGATQYF. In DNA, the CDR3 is TGCGCCAGCAGCCAAGTGGGGGGGGCGACGCAGTATTTT.